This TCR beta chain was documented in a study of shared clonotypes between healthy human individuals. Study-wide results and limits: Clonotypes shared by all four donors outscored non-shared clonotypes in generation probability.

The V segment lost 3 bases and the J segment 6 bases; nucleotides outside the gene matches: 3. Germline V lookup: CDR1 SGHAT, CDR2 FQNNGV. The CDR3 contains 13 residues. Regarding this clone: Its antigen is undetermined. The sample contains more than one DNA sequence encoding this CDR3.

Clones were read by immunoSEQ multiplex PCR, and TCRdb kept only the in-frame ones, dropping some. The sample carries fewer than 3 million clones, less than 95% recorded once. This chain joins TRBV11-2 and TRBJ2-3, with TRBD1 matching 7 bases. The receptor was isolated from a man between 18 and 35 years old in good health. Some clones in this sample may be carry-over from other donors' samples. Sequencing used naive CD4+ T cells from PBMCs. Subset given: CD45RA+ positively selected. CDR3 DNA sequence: TGTGCCAGCAGCTTGGCAGGGGGTGATACGCAGTATTTT. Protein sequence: CASSLAGGDTQYF.